This TCR beta chain was identified in a study of human T cells and chemical hapten exposure. The sample's time point: patch test 2, 6 weeks after DPC sensitization. Treatment noted: therapeutic diphenylcyclopropenone sensitization with weekly scalp DPC. Whole blood, unfractionated, served as the material for total RNA extraction. Each CDR3 protein is one row after TCRdb ran MiXCR on the RACE reads. The table shows 35,000 to 45,000 distinct CDR3 sequences, with about 8.9% occurring only once. Trimming took off 3 bases at V and 7 bases at J, with 16 bases between the two ends. This CDR3 region has 14 residues. Per the germline V gene, CDR1 is KGHSH and CDR2 is LQKENI. This clonotype was counted many times.

This chain links TRBV18 with TRBJ2-7; no clear D gene. This receptor was taken from a woman in her 40s with alopecia areata. Some clones in this sample may be carry-over from other donors' samples. Sequences were derived from whole blood, sampled in connection with sensitization to the hapten diphenylcyclopropenone (DPC). CDR3 sequence: CASSPSLGEKEQYF. CDR3 nucleotide sequence: TGTGCCAGCTCACCTAGTCTGGGTGAGAAGGAGCAGTACTTC.